The source of this T cell receptor (beta chain) is a study of CD8+CD57+ T cells in acquired aplastic anemia. In its sample, this clonotype was seen many times. The germline CDR1 and CDR2 sequences are MNHEY and SMNVEV (reference sequence). The V and J ends lost 10 bases and 4 bases, in that order; junction bases with no gene match: 14. The CDR3 has 16 residues. The template for TCR beta VDJ and CDR3 sequence profiling was genomic DNA. TCRdb re-called the reads through MiXCR, storing one row per CDR3 protein. This table holds fewer than 250,000 distinct CDR3 sequences, approximately 52% found once. This TCR was sampled from a human donor in good health, serving as a control. The chain uses TRBV27 and TRBJ1-2, with 11 bases aligning to TRBD1. Sequencing input: sorted CD4+, CD8+, or CD8+CD57+ T cells (not recorded which) from PBMCs. In nucleotides, the CDR3 is TGTGCCACCAGGAGGACAGGGGGCTCGGGGTTCTATGGCTACACCTTC. It encodes CATRRTGGSGFYGYTF.